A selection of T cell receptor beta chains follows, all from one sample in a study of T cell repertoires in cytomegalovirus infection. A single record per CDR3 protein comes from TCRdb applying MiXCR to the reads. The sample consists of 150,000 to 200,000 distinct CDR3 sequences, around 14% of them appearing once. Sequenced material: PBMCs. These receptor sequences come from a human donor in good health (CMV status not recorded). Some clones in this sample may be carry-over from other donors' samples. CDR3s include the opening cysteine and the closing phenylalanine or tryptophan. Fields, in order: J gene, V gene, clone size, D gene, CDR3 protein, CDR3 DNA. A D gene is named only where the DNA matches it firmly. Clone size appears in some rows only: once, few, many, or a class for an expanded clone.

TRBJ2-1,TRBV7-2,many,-,CASSSNGRKGEQFF,TGTGCCAGCAGCTCAAACGGGAGAAAAGGTGAGCAGTTCTTC
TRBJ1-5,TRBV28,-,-,CASSLGLGVGNQPQHF,TGTGCCAGCAGTTTAGGATTGGGGGTCGGCAATCAGCCCCAGCATTTT
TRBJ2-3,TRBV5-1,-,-,CASSLYPDTQYF,TGCGCCAGCAGCTTGTACCCAGATACGCAGTATTTT
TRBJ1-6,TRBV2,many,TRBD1,CASSDDSQGANSPLHF,TGTGCCAGCAGTGACGACTCGCAGGGGGCTAATTCACCCCTCCACTTT
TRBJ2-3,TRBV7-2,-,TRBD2,CASSLQPSGSRERGTQYF,TGTGCCAGCAGCTTACAGCCTAGCGGGAGTCGGGAGCGGGGTACGCAGTATTTT
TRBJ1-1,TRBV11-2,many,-,CASSLDRGSTEAFF,TGTGCCAGCAGCTTAGATCGGGGGTCCACTGAAGCTTTCTTT
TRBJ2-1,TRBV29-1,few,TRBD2,CSVEGRLAGYNEQFF,TGCAGCGTTGAAGGGAGACTAGCGGGCTACAATGAGCAGTTCTTC
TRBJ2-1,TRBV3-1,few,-,CASSQAANEQFF,TGTGCCAGCAGCCAAGCAGCGAATGAGCAGTTCTTC
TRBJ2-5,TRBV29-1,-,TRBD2,CSVDPSGRAETQYF,TGCAGCGTTGATCCCAGCGGGAGGGCAGAGACCCAGTACTTC
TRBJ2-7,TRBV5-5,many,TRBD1,CASSSQPGQGIHEQYF,TGTGCCAGCAGCTCCCAACCGGGACAGGGGATACACGAGCAGTACTTC